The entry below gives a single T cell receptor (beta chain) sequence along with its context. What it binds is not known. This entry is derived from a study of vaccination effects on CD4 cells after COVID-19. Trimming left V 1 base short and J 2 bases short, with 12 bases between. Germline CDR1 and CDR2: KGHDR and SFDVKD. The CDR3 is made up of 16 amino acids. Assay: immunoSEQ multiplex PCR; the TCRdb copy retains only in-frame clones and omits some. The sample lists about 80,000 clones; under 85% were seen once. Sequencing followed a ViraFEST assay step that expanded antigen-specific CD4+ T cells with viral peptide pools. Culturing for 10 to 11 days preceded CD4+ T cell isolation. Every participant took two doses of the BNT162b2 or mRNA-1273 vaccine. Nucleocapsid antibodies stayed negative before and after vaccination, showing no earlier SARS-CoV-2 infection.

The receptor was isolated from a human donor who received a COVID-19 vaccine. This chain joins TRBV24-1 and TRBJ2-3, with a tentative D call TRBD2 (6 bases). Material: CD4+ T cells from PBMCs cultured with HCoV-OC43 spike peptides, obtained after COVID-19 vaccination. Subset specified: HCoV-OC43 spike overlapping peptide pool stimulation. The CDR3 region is CATSDFRAGYTDTQYF. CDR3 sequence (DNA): TGTGCCACCAGTGATTTTCGAGCGGGCTACACAGATACGCAGTATTTT.